These 24 T cell receptor beta chains were sequenced from one sample in a study of molecular identifiers for immune sequencing clone quantification. TCRdb redid the calling of the PCR reads with MiXCR, one entry per CDR3 protein. The sample consists of under 650,000 distinct CDR3 sequences, about 20% of them appearing once. The sequenced sample consisted of naive CD8+ T cells from blood, with Jurkat cell RNA spiked in. Subset described: FACS-sorted CD8+CD4-CCR7+CD45RA+ naive T cells. These receptors were collected from a human donor in good health. Some libraries in this study had Jurkat cell RNA spiked in.

This clonotype came up many times. V gene TRBV7-9 combines with J gene TRBJ2-1; TRBD1 agrees at 11 bases. J lost 9 bases, V lost 4 bases, and 5 bases had no gene match. Germline CDR1 SEHNR, CDR2 FQNEAQ (reference sequence). There are 14 residues in the CDR3. The CDR3 DNA follows: TGTGCCAGCAGCTGGGGACAGGGGGAGAGTGAGCAGTTCTTC. This gives the protein CASSWGQGESEQFF.

Regarding this clonotype: This may be a read error: a much more frequent sequence differs by one nucleotide. This rearrangement joins TRBV7-9 to TRBJ2-1, with TRBD2 matching over 7 bases. Germline V lookup: CDR1 SEHNR, CDR2 FQNEAQ (reference sequence). J lost 9 bases, V lost 11 bases, and 25 bases had no gene match. CDR3 length: 17 residues. CDR3 residues: CAGTHREVGSAGVEQFF. The CDR3 region has the DNA TGTGCCGGCACCCATAGGGAGGTAGGGTCGGCGGGAGTTGAGCAGTTCTTC.

This clonotype has a count of ten or more. The rearrangement uses TRBV7-9 and TRBJ2-5; possible D gene TRBD1, 6 bases. Germline V gene data show CDR1 as SEHNR and CDR2 as FQNEAQ (reference sequence). The CDR3 length is 14 residues. V was clipped by 8 bases and J by 5 bases, with 18 bases between them. CDR3 amino acids: CASREGGVRETQYF. CDR3 DNA: TGTGCCAGCCGGGAAGGGGGAGTCCGGGAGACCCAGTACTTC.

The gene calls are TRBV7-2 and TRBJ1-4; maybe TRBD1 (5 bases). Germline V gene sequence: CDR1 SGHTA, CDR2 FQGNSA. V shed 7 bases and J shed 5 bases, with 11 bases lying between them. This CDR3 is 13 amino acids long. CDR3 sequence: CASKGLKNEKLFF. Here the CDR3 DNA reads TGTGCCAGCAAGGGACTAAAAAATGAAAAACTGTTTTTT.

This chain uses TRBV4-1 with TRBJ1-1; tentatively, D is TRBD1 (5 bases). Per the germline V gene, CDR1 is MGHRA and CDR2 is YSYEKL. The CDR3 contains 15 residues. Trimming removed 1 base at V and 4 bases at J, with 13 bases between. CDR3 nucleotide sequence: TGCGCCAGCAGCCAAGTTCAGGGAGGGAGCACTGAAGCTTTCTTT. As protein: CASSQVQGGSTEAFF.

Details on this clonotype: A much larger clone differs from this one at a single base, so this may be a read error. The chain couples TRBV14 to TRBJ2-5; no clear D gene. Per the germline V gene, CDR1 is SGHDN and CDR2 is FVKESK. This CDR3 spans 13 amino acids. CDR3 in amino acids: CASSPPAEETQHF. The CDR3 nucleotides read TGTGCCAGCAGCCCTCCAGCAGAAGAGACCCAGCACTTC. Full variable domain (outside the CDR3, taken from reference TRBV14 and TRBJ2-5): EAGVTQFPSHSVIEKGQTVTLRCDPISGHDNLYWYRRVMGKEIKFLLHFVKESKQDESGMPNNRFLAERTGGTYSTLKVQPAELEDSGVYFCASSPPAEETQHFGPGTRLLVL.

This clonotype appeared a few times. CDR3 protein: CAWSGLAGGRETQYF. The CDR3 bases are TGTGCCTGGAGTGGTCTAGCGGGAGGGCGAGAGACCCAGTACTTC. The V gene is TRBV30, the J gene TRBJ2-5; 12 bases are a match to TRBD2. This CDR3 region has 15 residues. CDR1 is GTSNPN, CDR2 SVGIG, per germline (reference sequence). J gave up 4 bases and V 1 base, and 4 bases lay outside the gene matches.

The V gene is TRBV12-5, the J gene TRBJ2-5, with unresolved D. The CDR3 has 13 residues. The V gene's germline CDR1 is LGHNT and CDR2 FRNRAP. Trimming shortened V by 2 bases and J by 5 bases, and 9 bases separated the two germline ends. CDR3 nucleotide sequence: TGTGCTAGTGGTTTGCCACGGTGGGAGACCCAGTACTTC. It specifies CASGLPRWETQYF.

This clonotype came up many times. J is TRBJ2-2 and V is TRBV12-3 or TRBV12-4, with 8 bases that match TRBD2. This CDR3 is 14 amino acids long. Trimming took 5 bases from V and 10 from J; bases not matched to a gene: 9. CDR3 in amino acids: CASSPTGGAEELFF. CDR3 nucleotide sequence: TGTGCCAGCAGTCCGACGGGGGGGGCGGAGGAGCTGTTTTTT.

A word on this clonotype: A much more abundant neighbour one base away suggests this may be a read error. The chain couples TRBV27 to TRBJ1-1; D is undetermined. CDR1 is MNHEY and CDR2 is SMNVEV in the germline V gene (reference sequence). The CDR3 runs to 13 residues. Trimming took 6 bases from V and 3 from J, leaving 11 bases between them. This chain's CDR3 is CASSLPIYTEAFF. The CDR3 DNA is TGTGCCAGCAGCCTTCCTATCTACACTGAAGCTTTCTTT.

Remarks on this clonotype: This could be a read error, since a much larger clone is one nucleotide away. The J gene is TRBJ1-1, the V gene TRBV25-1; D possibly corresponds to TRBD1 (6 bases). The germline V and J ends were trimmed by 4 bases and 6 bases, with 12 bases remaining between them. The CDR3 contains 13 residues. Germline-derived CDR1 and CDR2 are MGHDK and SYGVNS. The CDR3: CASSGAAGAEAFF. The CDR3 coding sequence is TGTGCCAGCAGTGGTGCGGCAGGGGCTGAAGCTTTCTTT.

In its sample, this clonotype was seen many times. This sequence joins TRBV7-9 and TRBJ1-4; D is undetermined. Trimming removed 5 bases from V and 8 bases from J, with 15 bases in between. The germline CDR1 and CDR2 sequences are SEHNR and FQNEAQ (reference sequence). The CDR3 is 14 amino acids. The CDR3 DNA is TGTGCCAGCAGCCCCACCTCGGGCGAGGAAAAACTGTTTTTT. It is translated as CASSPTSGEEKLFF.

This rearrangement joins TRBV20-1 to TRBJ2-1, with 8 bases identical to TRBD2. From germline, CDR1 is DFQATT and CDR2 SNEGSKA (reference sequence). V trimming: 6 bases; J trimming: 7 bases; junction bases outside the gene matches: 17. This CDR3 region has 16 residues. The CDR3 reads CSATLFTGGARNEQFF. DNA of the CDR3: TGCAGTGCCACCCTTTTTACGGGAGGGGCGAGGAATGAGCAGTTCTTC.

In this sample, this clonotype turned up many times. CDR3 region: CASSSSSGSISTDTQYF. CDR3 sequence (DNA): TGTGCCAGCAGTTCGAGTAGCGGATCCATTAGCACAGATACGCAGTATTTT. The chain joins TRBV28 to TRBJ2-3; D is perhaps TRBD2 (6 bases). Germline V lookup: CDR1 MDHEN, CDR2 SYDVKM. Trimming removed 4 bases at V and 0 bases at J, with 17 bases between. The length of the CDR3 is 17 residues.

This clonotype came up many times. This sequence joins TRBV7-2 and TRBJ2-3; unclear D gene. Germline V gene lookup returns CDR1 SGHTA and CDR2 FQGNSA. V was cut by 3 bases and J by 0 bases, with 10 bases left in between. The CDR3 contains 15 residues. The CDR3 sequence is CASSLVGPSTDTQYF. CDR3 nucleotides: TGTGCCAGCAGCTTGGTGGGTCCTAGCACAGATACGCAGTATTTT.

A word on this clonotype: This may be a read error, as it is one base from a much larger clone. This rearrangement joins TRBV7-6 to TRBJ2-7; TRBD2 is a possible D gene (7 bases). Germline lookup yields CDR1 SGHVS and CDR2 FNYEAQ. The CDR3 loop spans 15 amino acids. V was cut by 4 bases and J by 7 bases, with 20 bases left in between. The CDR3 loop reads CASSSPGRGAVEQYF. Written as DNA, the CDR3 is TGTGCCAGCAGCTCCCCGGGACGGGGGGCTGTGGAGCAGTACTTC.

On this clonotype: Possible read error: a much larger clone is one base away. Here the CDR3 omits its conserved ending phenylalanine or tryptophan, so a read error is the likely source. V is TRBV20-1 and J is TRBJ1-1; 9 nucleotides align to TRBD1. Trimming cost V 6 bases and J 8 bases; bases outside gene matches: 16. Per the germline V gene, CDR1 is DFQATT and CDR2 is SNEGSKA (reference sequence). The CDR3 runs to 15 residues. This chain's CDR3 is CSAREGTGFLREAFL. CDR3 sequence (DNA): TGCAGTGCGCGGGAGGGGACAGGGTTTTTGAGGGAAGCTTTCCTT.

The sample holds many counts of this clonotype. The V and J genes are TRBV4-1 and TRBJ2-7; a possible D gene is TRBD1 (6 bases). This CDR3 region has 15 residues. Trimming pared 3 bases from V and 5 bases from J, leaving 17 bases between. Per germline, CDR1 MGHRA and CDR2 YSYEKL. In DNA form, the CDR3 reads TGCGCCAGCAGCCACCCAGGGGTGGGTTCCGACGAGCAGTACTTC. This translates into CASSHPGVGSDEQYF.

The sample holds a few counts of this clonotype. The chain combines TRBV5-1 with TRBJ2-3; D is uncertain. The CDR3 contains 15 residues. The germline CDR1 and CDR2 sequences are SGHRS and YFSETQ. The V end lost 6 bases, the J end lost 0 bases, and 14 bases lay between the germline ends. The CDR3 loop is CASKSWPTSTDTQYF. The CDR3 coding sequence is TGCGCCAGCAAGTCCTGGCCTACTAGCACAGATACGCAGTATTTT.

A remark on this clonotype: This clone may be a read error of a much larger clone one base away. The V call is TRBV19, the J call TRBJ2-1; 12 bases are a match to TRBD2. The V segment lost 3 bases and the J segment 12 bases; nucleotides outside the gene matches: 6. CDR3 length: 14 amino acids. Germline lookup yields CDR1 LNHDA and CDR2 SQIVND (reference sequence). The CDR3 nucleotides are TGTGCCAGTAGTATCCTAGCGGGAGGGGATGGGCAGTTCTTC. This translates into CASSILAGGDGQFF. The full variable domain, its missing parts supplied by reference TRBV19 and TRBJ2-1, is DGGITQSPKYLFRKEGQNVTLSCEQNLNHDAMYWYRQDPGQGLRLIYYSQIVNDFQKGDIAEGYSVSREKKESFPLTVTSAQKNPTAFYLCASSILAGGDGQFFGPGTRLTVL.

This clonotype showed up many times. The rearrangement links TRBV7-9 to TRBJ2-5, with 8 bases matching TRBD1. Germline values: CDR1 SEHNR, CDR2 FQNEAQ (reference sequence). The CDR3 runs 15 residues. With V trimmed by 3 bases and J by 1 base, 4 bases remained unmatched. CDR3 region: CASSFAGQVQETQYF. CDR3 sequence (DNA): TGTGCCAGCAGCTTTGCGGGACAGGTCCAAGAGACCCAGTACTTC.

The table lists this clonotype with a few counts. One junction end disagrees with the germline gene, perhaps due to a read error. The rearrangement links TRBV6-5 to TRBJ1-1, with D possibly matching TRBD1 (5 bases). The CDR3 loop spans 15 amino acids. Germline CDR1 MNHEY, CDR2 SVGAGI. The CDR3 bases are TGTGCCAGCAGTTACGATCAGGGAGGCGTCACTGAAGCTCTCTTT. Its protein product is CASSYDQGGVTEALF.

This clonotype appeared many times. The chain combines TRBV30 with TRBJ2-3, with TRBD1 identical over 7 bases. V lost 5 bases, J lost 6 bases, and 8 bases stayed unmatched. CDR3 length: 13 residues. Germline loops: CDR1 GTSNPN, CDR2 SVGIG (reference sequence). DNA of the CDR3: TGTGCCTGGGATCTACAGGGGTCCGATACGCAGTATTTT. Translated: CAWDLQGSDTQYF.

The J gene is TRBJ1-1, the V gene TRBV7-2, with D possibly TRBD1 on 6 matching bases. CDR3 length: 16 amino acids. Trimming removed 1 base from V and 0 bases from J, with 12 bases in between. Per germline, CDR1 SGHTA and CDR2 FQGNSA. CDR3 in amino acids: CASSLDGGRMNTEAFF. In DNA form, the CDR3 reads TGTGCCAGCAGCTTAGACGGGGGCAGAATGAACACTGAAGCTTTCTTT. The full variable domain, in which reference TRBV7-2 and TRBJ1-1 provide the parts outside the CDR3, is GAGVSQSPSNKVTEKGKDVELRCDPISGHTALYWYRQSLGQGLEFLIYFQGNSAPDKSGLPSDRFSAERTGGSVSTLTIQRTQQEDSAVYLCASSLDGGRMNTEAFFGQGTRLTVV.